The TCR beta chain described here comes from a study of shared clonotypes between healthy human individuals. This clone was observed once. This CDR3 contains 15 residues. Germline-derived CDR1 and CDR2 are LNHDA and SQIVND (reference sequence). Clones were read by immunoSEQ multiplex PCR, and TCRdb kept only the in-frame ones, dropping some. Of some 900,000 clones in the sample, about three quarters were seen once. This sequence was found in a man aged 18 to 29 in good health. The chain joins TRBV19 to TRBJ1-4, with D possibly matching TRBD1 (6 bases). Sequenced material: memory CD4+ T cells sorted from blood. Subset: CD45RA-negative fraction. In DNA form, the CDR3 reads TGTGCTACGAAGGGGTCAGGGGCGACTAATGAAAAACTGTTTTTT. The encoded protein is CATKGSGATNEKLFF.